A single sample is the source of the 19 T cell receptor beta chains below, sequenced in a study of T cell clonotyping in hematopoietic cell transplantation. Documented time point: recipient sample about 28 days before transplant, after cytoreduction. Here immunoSEQ multiplex PCR was the method, and the copy in TCRdb shows in-frame clones only, minus some. The sample yields approximately 44,000 clones, 85% seen once. The source was peripheral blood mononuclear cells, collected before stem cell transplant. Receptor source: a man between 60 and 75 years old with acute myeloid leukemia. Some clones in this sample may be carry-over from other donors' samples.

This chain joins TRBV11-1 and TRBJ2-5; TRBD1 matches 8 bases. After removal of 5 bases from V and 0 bases from J, the junction contained 11 bases not matched to a gene. The CDR3 covers 17 residues. Per germline, CDR1 SGHAT and CDR2 FQDESV (reference sequence). As DNA, the CDR3 is TGTGCCAGCAGCCTCCGGACAGGGACTTCGTACCAAGAGACCCAGTACTTC. It encodes CASSLRTGTSYQETQYF.

The J gene is TRBJ1-4, the V gene TRBV27; 7 positions match TRBD1. This CDR3 is built from 16 residues. CDR1 and CDR2 (germline): MNHEY, SMNVEV (reference sequence). The V and J ends lost 5 bases and 10 bases, in that order; junction bases with no gene match: 16. CDR3 in DNA: TGTGCCAGCAGTCGGATAACAGGGGCGGCTTTAGTAAAACTGTTTTTT. Encoded protein: CASSRITGAALVKLFF.

The rearrangement uses TRBV11-3 and TRBJ2-7, with D unresolved. Germline-derived CDR1 and CDR2 are SGHNT and YENEEA. Trimming left V 5 bases short and J 0 bases short, with 11 bases between. The CDR3 loop spans 14 amino acids. DNA of the CDR3: TGTGCCAGCAGCCCAGACACGAGCTCCTACGAGCAGTACTTC. Translation: CASSPDTSSYEQYF.

The V call is TRBV6-1, the J call TRBJ2-7; D call uncertain. Trimming removed 8 bases from V and 2 bases from J, with 13 bases in between. The germline CDR1 and CDR2 sequences are MNHNS and SASEGT. The CDR3 extends over 13 amino acids. The CDR3, as DNA: TGTGCCAGCGAGATGGGAAAAGCCTACGAGCAGTACTTC. Translated, it gives CASEMGKAYEQYF.

This clone was observed once. The chain carries TRBV7-2 and TRBJ1-1; 8 bases line up with TRBD1. Losses at the gene ends were 6 bases for V and 1 base for J; bases not matched to a gene: 7. The germline CDR1 and CDR2 sequences are SGHTA and FQGNSA. This CDR3 is built from 15 residues. The CDR3 region is CASRRQGASNTEAFF. The CDR3 region has the DNA TGTGCCAGCAGGAGGCAGGGGGCTTCGAACACTGAAGCTTTCTTT.

The chain joins TRBV9 to TRBJ1-4; 7 bases fit TRBD1. The CDR3 has 15 residues. Germline V gives CDR1 SGDLS, CDR2 YYNGEE. The junction had 8 bases not matched to a gene; V was cut back by 4 bases and J by 5 bases. CDR3 nucleotides: TGTGCCAGCAGCACACGACAGGGACGGAATGAAAAACTGTTTTTT. Translation gives CASSTRQGRNEKLFF.

CDR3 sequence (DNA): TGTGCCAGCAGTCCCTGGACAGGACGGTCCAGCAATCAGCCCCAGCATTTT. This codes for CASSPWTGRSSNQPQHF. This chain connects TRBV27 to TRBJ1-5; 7 bases align to TRBD1. Germline V gives CDR1 MNHEY, CDR2 SMNVEV (reference sequence). The V gene end was trimmed by 5 bases and the J gene end by 1 base; junction bases not matched to a gene: 11. CDR3 length: 17 residues.

The J gene is TRBJ2-7, the V gene TRBV11-2; D is possibly TRBD1 (5 bases). Germline loops: CDR1 SGHAT, CDR2 FQNNGV. V lost 3 bases and J lost 4, with 13 bases in between. The CDR3 contains 14 residues. CDR3 sequence (DNA): TGTGCCAGCAGCTTGGACACAGTTGGGTACGAGCAGTACTTC. Amino acids: CASSLDTVGYEQYF. The variable domain in full, completed from reference TRBV11-2 and TRBJ2-7, reads EAGVAQSPRYKIIEKRQSVAFWCNPISGHATLYWYQQILGQGPKLLIQFQNNGVVDDSQLPKDRFSAERLKGVDSTLKIQPAKLEDSAVYLCASSLDTVGYEQYFGPGTRLTVT.

The J gene is TRBJ1-4, the V gene TRBV5-1; D is uncertain. Looked up from germline, CDR1 is SGHRS and CDR2 is YFSETQ. The CDR3 spans 14 residues. V was clipped by 2 bases and J by 8 bases, with 13 bases between them. CDR3: CASSFNPQNEKLFF. The CDR3 DNA follows: TGCGCCAGCAGCTTTAACCCCCAGAACGAAAAACTGTTTTTT.

This chain joins TRBV5-4 and TRBJ1-6; D gene ambiguous. Germline V gives CDR1 SGHNT, CDR2 YYREEE (reference sequence). Trimming took off 3 bases at V and 2 bases at J, with 9 bases between the two ends. This CDR3 contains 15 residues. CDR3 bases: TGTGCCAGCAGCTCCTGGGGAGCCTATAATTCACCCCTCCACTTT. The encoded protein is CASSSWGAYNSPLHF.

This chain uses TRBV14 with TRBJ2-3; the D is unclear. This CDR3 contains 14 residues. V shed 4 bases and J shed 4 bases, with 12 bases lying between them. Germline V gene sequence: CDR1 SGHDN, CDR2 FVKESK. CDR3 coding DNA: TGTGCCAGCAGCCCCTTAGGCGCGGCAGATACGCAGTATTTT. As protein: CASSPLGAADTQYF.

V and J are TRBV9 and TRBJ2-2, with TRBD2 identical over 7 bases. The CDR3 totals 16 residues. The V and J ends lost 0 bases and 3 bases, in that order; junction bases with no gene match: 5. The germline gives CDR1 SGDLS, CDR2 YYNGEE. The CDR3 here is CASSVGLAVDTGELFF. CDR3 in DNA: TGTGCCAGCAGCGTAGGACTAGCTGTAGACACCGGGGAGCTGTTTTTT.

As for this clone: Additional DNA sequences in this sample encode the identical CDR3. The J gene is TRBJ1-5, the V gene TRBV9; D is uncertain. In germline, CDR1 is SGDLS, CDR2 YYNGEE. The CDR3 is 13 residues long. Trimming stripped 1 base from V and 1 base from J, with 3 bases between. Here the CDR3 reads CASSVTSNQPQHF. The CDR3 coding sequence is TGTGCCAGCAGCGTAACAAGCAATCAGCCCCAGCATTTT.

The CDR3 bases are TGTGCCAGCAGTTACTCGTTAGGTGTGAACTATGGCTACACCTTC. It is translated as CASSYSLGVNYGYTF. The chain links TRBV6-5 to TRBJ1-2; D ambiguous. The V and J ends lost 0 bases and 2 bases respectively, with 10 bases between them. This CDR3 comprises 15 residues. Looked up from germline, CDR1 is MNHEY and CDR2 is SVGAGI.

The CDR3 DNA follows: TGTGCCAGCAGCTTAGTAGGCCCACGGAGGGACATTCAGTACTTC. The encoded protein is CASSLVGPRRDIQYF. This chain links TRBV7-7 with TRBJ2-4; TRBD2 might be the D (6 bases). The CDR3 length is 15 residues. Germline CDR1 and CDR2: SSHAT and FNYEAQ (reference sequence). Between the trimmed V and J ends, which lost 1 base and 8 bases, there was a span of 15 bases. Together with reference TRBV7-7 and TRBJ2-4, the CDR3 gives the full variable domain: GAGVSQSPRYKVTKRGQDVTLRCDPISSHATLYWYQQALGQGPEFLTYFNYEAQPDKSGLPSDRFSAERPEGSISTLTIQRTEQRDSAMYRCASSLVGPRRDIQYFGAGTRLSVL.

V usage is TRBV28 and J usage is TRBJ1-6; 8 positions match TRBD1. This CDR3 is built from 17 residues. Germline V gene data show CDR1 as MDHEN and CDR2 as SYDVKM. Unmatched junction bases numbered 9, after V lost 3 bases and J lost 5 bases. CDR3 amino acids: CASSFSPGDRHNSPLHF. The CDR3 DNA reads TGTGCCAGCAGTTTCAGCCCCGGGGACAGGCATAATTCACCCCTCCACTTT.

This clone was recorded once. This chain connects TRBV7-2 to TRBJ2-7; 9 bases agree with TRBD2. CDR1 and CDR2 from the germline V gene are SGHTA and FQGNSA. V was pared by 3 bases and J by 4 bases, with 10 bases of the junction left unmatched. This CDR3 spans 16 amino acids. CDR3 loop: CASSFFTAGGPYEQYF. CDR3 coding DNA: TGTGCCAGCAGCTTCTTCACAGCGGGGGGTCCTTACGAGCAGTACTTC.

In nucleotides, the CDR3 is TGTGCCAGTAGTATCGGTAGCGGGGGGGCAGGGGAGACCCAGTACTTC. Protein: CASSIGSGGAGETQYF. V gene TRBV19 combines with J gene TRBJ2-5; 11 bases match TRBD2. Germline lookup yields CDR1 LNHDA and CDR2 SQIVND (reference sequence). Germline trimming cut 3 bases from V and 5 bases from J; bases unmatched to any gene: 8. This CDR3 contains 16 residues.

This clone was seen just once. The gene calls are TRBV7-9 and TRBJ2-7; D remains unclear. This CDR3 has 13 amino acids. Trimming left V 4 bases short and J 0 bases short, with 7 bases between. Germline CDR1 and CDR2: SEHNR and FQNEAQ (reference sequence). The CDR3 DNA is TGTGCCAGCAGCTCATTCAGCTCCTACGAGCAGTACTTC. It is translated as CASSSFSSYEQYF.